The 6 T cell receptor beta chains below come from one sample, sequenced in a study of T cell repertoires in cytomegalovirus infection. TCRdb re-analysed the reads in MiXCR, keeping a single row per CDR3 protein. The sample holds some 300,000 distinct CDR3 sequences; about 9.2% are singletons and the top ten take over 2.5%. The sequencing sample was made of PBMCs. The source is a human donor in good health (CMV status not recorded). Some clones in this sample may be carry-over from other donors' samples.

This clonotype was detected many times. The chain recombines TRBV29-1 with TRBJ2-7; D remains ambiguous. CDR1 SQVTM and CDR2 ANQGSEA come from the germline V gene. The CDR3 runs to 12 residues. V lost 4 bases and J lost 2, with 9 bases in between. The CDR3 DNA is TGCAGCGTTGCCCTCAGCCCCTACGAGCAGTACTTC. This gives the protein CSVALSPYEQYF.

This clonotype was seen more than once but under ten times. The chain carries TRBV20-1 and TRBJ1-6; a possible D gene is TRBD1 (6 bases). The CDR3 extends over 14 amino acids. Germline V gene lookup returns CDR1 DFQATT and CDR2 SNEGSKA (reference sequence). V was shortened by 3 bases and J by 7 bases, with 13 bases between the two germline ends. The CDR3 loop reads CSASGGGRNSPLHF. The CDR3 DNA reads TGCAGTGCTAGTGGGGGGGGGCGAAATTCACCCCTCCACTTT.

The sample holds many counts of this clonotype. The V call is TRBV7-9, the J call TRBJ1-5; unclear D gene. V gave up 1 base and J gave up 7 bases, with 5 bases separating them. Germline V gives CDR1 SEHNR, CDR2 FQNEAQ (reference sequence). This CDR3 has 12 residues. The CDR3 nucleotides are TGTGCCAGCAGCTTAGATTCCCAGCCCCAGCATTTT. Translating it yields CASSLDSQPQHF. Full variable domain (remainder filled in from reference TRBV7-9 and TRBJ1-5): DTGVSQNPRHKITKRGQNVTFRCDPISEHNRLYWYRQTLGQGPEFLTYFQNEAQLEKSRLLSDRFSAERPKGSFSTLEIQRTEQGDSAMYLCASSLDSQPQHFGDGTRLSIL.

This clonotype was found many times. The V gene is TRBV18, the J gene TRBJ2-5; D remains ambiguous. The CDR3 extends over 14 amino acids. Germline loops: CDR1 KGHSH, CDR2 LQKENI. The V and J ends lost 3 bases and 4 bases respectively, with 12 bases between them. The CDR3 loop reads CASSPPGSRETQYF. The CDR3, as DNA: TGTGCCAGCTCACCGCCGGGCAGTCGAGAGACCCAGTACTTC. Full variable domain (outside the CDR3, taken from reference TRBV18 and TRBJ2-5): NAGVMQNPRHLVRRRGQEARLRCSPMKGHSHVYWYRQLPEEGLKFMVYLQKENIIDESGMPKERFSAEFPKEGPSILRIQQVVRGDSAAYFCASSPPGSRETQYFGPGTRLLVL.

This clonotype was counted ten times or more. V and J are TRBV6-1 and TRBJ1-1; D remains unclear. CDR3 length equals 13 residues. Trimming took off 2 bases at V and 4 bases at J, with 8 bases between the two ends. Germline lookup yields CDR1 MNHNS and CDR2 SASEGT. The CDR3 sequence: CASSEWGTTEAFF. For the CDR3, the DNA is TGTGCCAGCAGTGAATGGGGTACCACTGAAGCTTTCTTT.

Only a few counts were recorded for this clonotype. The CDR3 region is CASIRGGAVIAGELFF. The CDR3 DNA reads as TGTGCCAGCATACGCGGGGGGGCCGTTATAGCCGGGGAGCTGTTTTTT. The gene calls are TRBV28 and TRBJ2-2, with 9 bases matching TRBD2. Germline V gene data show CDR1 as MDHEN and CDR2 as SYDVKM. V lost 7 bases, J lost 6 bases, and 12 bases stayed unmatched. The CDR3 has 16 amino acids.